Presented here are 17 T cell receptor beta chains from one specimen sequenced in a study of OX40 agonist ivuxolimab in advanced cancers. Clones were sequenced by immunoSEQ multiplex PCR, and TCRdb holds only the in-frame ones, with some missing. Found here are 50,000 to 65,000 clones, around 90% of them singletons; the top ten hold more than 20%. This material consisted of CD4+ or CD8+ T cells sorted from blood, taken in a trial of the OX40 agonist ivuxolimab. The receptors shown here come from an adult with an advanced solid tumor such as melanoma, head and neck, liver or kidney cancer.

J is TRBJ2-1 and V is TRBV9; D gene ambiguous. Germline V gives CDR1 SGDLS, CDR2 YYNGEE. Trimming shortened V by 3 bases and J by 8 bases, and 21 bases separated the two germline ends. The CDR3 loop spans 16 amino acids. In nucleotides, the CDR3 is TGTGCCAGCAGCGAGTACCCCCGACCAGTCGTCGATGAGCAGTTCTTC. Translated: CASSEYPRPVVDEQFF.

The DNA for the CDR3 is TGTGCCAGCAGCTCGAGCTTAAGGACTAGGTCGGACGAGCAGTACTTC. Protein sequence: CASSSSLRTRSDEQYF. The chain has TRBV11-3 and TRBJ2-7; 7 nucleotides agree with TRBD2. V lost 4 bases, J lost 5 bases, and 14 bases stayed unmatched. The germline V gene encodes CDR1 SGHNT and CDR2 YENEEA. The CDR3 length is 16 residues.

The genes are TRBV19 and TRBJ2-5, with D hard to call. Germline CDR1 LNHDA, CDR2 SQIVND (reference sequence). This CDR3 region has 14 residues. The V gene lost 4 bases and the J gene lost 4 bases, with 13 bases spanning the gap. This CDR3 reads CASSTLGMGETQYF. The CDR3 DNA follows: TGTGCCAGTAGTACCCTAGGAATGGGAGAGACCCAGTACTTC. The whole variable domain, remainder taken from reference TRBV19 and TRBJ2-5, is DGGITQSPKYLFRKEGQNVTLSCEQNLNHDAMYWYRQDPGQGLRLIYYSQIVNDFQKGDIAEGYSVSREKKESFPLTVTSAQKNPTAFYLCASSTLGMGETQYFGPGTRLLVL.

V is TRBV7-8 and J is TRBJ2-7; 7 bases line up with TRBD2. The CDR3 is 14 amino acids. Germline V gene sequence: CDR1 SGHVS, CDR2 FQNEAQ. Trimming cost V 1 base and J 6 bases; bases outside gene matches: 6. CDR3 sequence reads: CASSLVHPGGEQYF. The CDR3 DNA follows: TGTGCCAGCAGCTTAGTTCATCCGGGAGGCGAGCAGTACTTC.

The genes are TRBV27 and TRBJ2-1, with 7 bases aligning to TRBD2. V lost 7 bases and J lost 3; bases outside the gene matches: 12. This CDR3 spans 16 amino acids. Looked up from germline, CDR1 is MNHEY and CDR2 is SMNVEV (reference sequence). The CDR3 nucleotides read TGTGCCAGCACCCCATTCGCGGGAGAGTTCTACAATGAGCAGTTCTTC. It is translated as CASTPFAGEFYNEQFF.

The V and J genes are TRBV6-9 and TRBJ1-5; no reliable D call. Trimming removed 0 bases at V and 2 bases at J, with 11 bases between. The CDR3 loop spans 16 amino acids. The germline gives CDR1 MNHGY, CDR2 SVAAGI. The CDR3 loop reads CASSYSRLGGNQPQHF. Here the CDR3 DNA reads TGTGCCAGCAGTTATTCCAGGTTAGGAGGCAATCAGCCCCAGCATTTT.

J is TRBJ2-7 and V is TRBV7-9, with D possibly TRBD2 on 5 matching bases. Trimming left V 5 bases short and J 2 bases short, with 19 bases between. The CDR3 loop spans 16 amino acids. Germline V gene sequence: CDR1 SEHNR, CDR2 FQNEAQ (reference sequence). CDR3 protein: CASSESGLTGTYEQYF. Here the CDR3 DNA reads TGTGCCAGCAGCGAATCCGGACTGACGGGTACCTACGAGCAGTACTTC. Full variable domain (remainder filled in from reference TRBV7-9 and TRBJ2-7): DTGVSQNPRHKITKRGQNVTFRCDPISEHNRLYWYRQTLGQGPEFLTYFQNEAQLEKSRLLSDRFSAERPKGSFSTLEIQRTEQGDSAMYLCASSESGLTGTYEQYFGPGTRLTVT.

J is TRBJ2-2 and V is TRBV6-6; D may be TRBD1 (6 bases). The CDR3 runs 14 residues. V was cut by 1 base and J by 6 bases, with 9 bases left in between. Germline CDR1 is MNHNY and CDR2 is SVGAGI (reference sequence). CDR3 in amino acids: CASSYYRVAGELFF. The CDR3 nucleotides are TGTGCCAGCAGTTACTACAGGGTGGCCGGGGAGCTGTTTTTT.

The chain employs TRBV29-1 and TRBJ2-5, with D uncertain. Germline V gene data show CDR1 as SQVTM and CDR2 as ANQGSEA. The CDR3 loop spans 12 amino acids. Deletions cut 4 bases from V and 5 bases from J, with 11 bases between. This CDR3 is CSVGVLGETQYF. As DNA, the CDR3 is TGCAGCGTTGGAGTCTTGGGGGAGACCCAGTACTTC.

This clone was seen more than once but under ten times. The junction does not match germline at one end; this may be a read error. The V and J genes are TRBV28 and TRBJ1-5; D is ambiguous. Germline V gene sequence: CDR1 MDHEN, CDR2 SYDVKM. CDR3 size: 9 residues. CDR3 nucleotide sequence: TGTGCCAGCAGTCAGCCCCAGCATTTT. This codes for CASSQPQHF.

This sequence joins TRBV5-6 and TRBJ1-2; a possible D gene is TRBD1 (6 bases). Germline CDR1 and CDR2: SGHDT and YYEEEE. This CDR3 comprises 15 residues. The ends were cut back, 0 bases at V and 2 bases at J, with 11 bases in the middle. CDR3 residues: CASSLEGTRNYGYTF. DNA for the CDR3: TGTGCCAGCAGCTTGGAAGGGACACGGAACTATGGCTACACCTTC.

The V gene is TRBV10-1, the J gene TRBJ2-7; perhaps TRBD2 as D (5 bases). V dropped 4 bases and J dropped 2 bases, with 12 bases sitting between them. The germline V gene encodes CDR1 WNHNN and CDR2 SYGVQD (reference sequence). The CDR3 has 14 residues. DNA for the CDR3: TGCGCCAGCAGTGGTGGCGGGTTAGCCTACGAGCAGTACTTC. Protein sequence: CASSGGGLAYEQYF.

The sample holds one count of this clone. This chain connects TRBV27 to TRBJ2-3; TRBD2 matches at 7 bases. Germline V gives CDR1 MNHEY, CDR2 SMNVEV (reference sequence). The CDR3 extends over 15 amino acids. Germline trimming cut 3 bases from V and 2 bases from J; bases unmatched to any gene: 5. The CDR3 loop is CASSFGRDYTDTQYF. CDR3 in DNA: TGTGCCAGCAGTTTCGGCCGGGACTACACAGATACGCAGTATTTT.

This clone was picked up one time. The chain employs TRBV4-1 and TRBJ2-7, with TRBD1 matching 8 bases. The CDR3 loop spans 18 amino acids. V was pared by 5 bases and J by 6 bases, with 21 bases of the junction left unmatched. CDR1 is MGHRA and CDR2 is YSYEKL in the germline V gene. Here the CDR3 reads CASSATPGQDYVRGEQYF. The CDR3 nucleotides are TGCGCCAGCAGCGCAACACCGGGACAGGACTACGTACGGGGCGAGCAGTACTTC.

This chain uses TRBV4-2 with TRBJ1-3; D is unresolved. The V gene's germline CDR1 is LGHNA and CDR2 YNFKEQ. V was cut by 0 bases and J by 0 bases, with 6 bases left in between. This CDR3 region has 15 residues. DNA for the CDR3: TGTGCCAGCAGCCAAGAGGCGAACTCTGGAAACACCATATATTTT. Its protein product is CASSQEANSGNTIYF.

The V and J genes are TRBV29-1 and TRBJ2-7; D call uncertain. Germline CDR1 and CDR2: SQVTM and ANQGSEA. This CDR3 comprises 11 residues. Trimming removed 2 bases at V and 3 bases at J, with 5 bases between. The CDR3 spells CSVESSYEQYF. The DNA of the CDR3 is TGCAGCGTTGAATCCAGCTACGAGCAGTACTTC.

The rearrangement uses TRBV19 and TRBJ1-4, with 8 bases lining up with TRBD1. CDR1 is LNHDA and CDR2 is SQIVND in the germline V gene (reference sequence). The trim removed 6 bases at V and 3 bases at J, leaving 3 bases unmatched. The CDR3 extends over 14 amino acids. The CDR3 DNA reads TGTGCCAGTAGCCCAGGGGGCCCTAATGAAAAACTGTTTTTT. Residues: CASSPGGPNEKLFF.